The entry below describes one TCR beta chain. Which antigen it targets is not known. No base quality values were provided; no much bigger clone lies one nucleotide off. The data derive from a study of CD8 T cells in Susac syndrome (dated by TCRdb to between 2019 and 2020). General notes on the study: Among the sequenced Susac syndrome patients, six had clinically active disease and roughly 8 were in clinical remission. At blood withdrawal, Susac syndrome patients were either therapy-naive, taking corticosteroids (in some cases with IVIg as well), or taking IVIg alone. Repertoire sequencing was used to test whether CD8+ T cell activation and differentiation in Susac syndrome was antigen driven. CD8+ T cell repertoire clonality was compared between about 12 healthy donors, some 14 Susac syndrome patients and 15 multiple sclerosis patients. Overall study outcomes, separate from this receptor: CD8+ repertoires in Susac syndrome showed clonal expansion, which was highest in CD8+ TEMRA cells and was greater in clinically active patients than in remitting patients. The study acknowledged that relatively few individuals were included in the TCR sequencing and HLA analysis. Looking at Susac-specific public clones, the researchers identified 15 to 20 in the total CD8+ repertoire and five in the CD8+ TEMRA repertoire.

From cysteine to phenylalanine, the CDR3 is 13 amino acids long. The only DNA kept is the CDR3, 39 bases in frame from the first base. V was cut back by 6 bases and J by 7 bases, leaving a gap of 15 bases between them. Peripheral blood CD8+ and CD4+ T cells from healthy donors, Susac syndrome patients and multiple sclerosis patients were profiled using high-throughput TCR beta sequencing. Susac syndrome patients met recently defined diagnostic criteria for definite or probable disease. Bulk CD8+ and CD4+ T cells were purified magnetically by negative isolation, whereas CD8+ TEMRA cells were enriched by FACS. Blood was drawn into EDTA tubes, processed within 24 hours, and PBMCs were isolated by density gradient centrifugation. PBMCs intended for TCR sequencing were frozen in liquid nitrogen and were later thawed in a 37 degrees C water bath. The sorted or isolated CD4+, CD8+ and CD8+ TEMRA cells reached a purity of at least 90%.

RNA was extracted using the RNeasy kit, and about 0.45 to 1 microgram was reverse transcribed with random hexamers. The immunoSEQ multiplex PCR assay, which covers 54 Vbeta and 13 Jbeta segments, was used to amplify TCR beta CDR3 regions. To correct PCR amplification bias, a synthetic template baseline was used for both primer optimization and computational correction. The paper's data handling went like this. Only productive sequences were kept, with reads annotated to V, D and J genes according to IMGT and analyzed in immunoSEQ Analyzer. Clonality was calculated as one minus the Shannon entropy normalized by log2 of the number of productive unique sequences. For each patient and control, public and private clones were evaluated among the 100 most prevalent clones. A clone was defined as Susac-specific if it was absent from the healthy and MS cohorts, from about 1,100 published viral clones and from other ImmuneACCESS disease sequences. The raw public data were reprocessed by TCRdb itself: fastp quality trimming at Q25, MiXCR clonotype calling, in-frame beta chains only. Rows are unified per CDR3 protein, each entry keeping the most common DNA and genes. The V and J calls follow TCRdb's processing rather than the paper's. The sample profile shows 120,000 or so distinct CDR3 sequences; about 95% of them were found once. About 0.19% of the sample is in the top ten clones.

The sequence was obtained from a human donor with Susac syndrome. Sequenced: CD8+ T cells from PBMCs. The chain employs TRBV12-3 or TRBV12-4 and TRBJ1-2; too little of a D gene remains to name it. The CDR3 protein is CASSTKGLPGYTF. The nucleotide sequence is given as TGTGCCAGCAGCACCAAGGGTCTCCCTGGCTACACCTTC.